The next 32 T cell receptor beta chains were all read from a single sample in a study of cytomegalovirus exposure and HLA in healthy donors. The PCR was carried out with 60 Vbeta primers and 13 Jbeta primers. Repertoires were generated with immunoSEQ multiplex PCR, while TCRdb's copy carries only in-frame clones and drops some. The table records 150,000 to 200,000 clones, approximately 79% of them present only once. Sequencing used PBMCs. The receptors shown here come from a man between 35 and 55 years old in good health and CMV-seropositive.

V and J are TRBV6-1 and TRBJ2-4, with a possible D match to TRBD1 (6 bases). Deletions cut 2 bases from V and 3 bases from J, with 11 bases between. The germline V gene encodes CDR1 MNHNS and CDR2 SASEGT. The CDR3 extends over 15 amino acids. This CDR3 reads CASSEKWGLKNIQYF. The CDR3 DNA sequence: TGTGCCAGCAGTGAAAAATGGGGGCTCAAAAACATTCAGTACTTC.

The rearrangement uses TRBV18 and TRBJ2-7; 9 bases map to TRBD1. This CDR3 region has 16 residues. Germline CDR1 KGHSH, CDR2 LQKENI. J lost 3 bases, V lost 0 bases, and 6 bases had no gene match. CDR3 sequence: CASSPPGTGSGYEQYF. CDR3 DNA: TGTGCCAGCTCACCACCCGGGACAGGGAGCGGCTACGAGCAGTACTTC.

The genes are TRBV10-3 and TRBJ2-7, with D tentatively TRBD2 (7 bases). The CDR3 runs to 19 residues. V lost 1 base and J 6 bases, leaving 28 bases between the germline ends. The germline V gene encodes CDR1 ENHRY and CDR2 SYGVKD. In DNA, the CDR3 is TGTGCCATCAGTGAGTTACGGGGAGGGGGAGAGCGGGTTCTTTCCGAGCAGTACTTC. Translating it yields CAISELRGGGERVLSEQYF.

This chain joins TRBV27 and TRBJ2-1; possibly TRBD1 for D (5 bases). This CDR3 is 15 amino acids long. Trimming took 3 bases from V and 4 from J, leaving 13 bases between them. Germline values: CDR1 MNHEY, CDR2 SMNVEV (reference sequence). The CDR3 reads CASSLTTAIYNEQFF. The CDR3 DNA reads TGTGCCAGCAGTTTGACGACAGCAATTTACAATGAGCAGTTCTTC.

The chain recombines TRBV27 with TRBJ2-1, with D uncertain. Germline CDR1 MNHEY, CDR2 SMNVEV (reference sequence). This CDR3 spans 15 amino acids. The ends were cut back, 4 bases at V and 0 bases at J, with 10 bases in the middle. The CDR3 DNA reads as TGTGCCAGCAGTTCTGGTAGAATCTCCTACAATGAGCAGTTCTTC. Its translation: CASSSGRISYNEQFF.

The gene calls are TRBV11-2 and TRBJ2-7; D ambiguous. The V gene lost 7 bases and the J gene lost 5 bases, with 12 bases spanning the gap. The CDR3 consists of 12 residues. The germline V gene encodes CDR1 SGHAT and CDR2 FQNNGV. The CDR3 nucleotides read TGTGCCAGCACCCTCTACTACCACGAGCAGTACTTC. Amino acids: CASTLYYHEQYF.

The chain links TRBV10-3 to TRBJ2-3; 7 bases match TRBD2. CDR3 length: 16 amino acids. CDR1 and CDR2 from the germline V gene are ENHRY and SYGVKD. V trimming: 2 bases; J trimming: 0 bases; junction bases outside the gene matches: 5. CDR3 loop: CAISETLAVSTDTQYF. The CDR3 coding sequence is TGTGCCATCAGTGAGACGCTAGCGGTAAGCACAGATACGCAGTATTTT.

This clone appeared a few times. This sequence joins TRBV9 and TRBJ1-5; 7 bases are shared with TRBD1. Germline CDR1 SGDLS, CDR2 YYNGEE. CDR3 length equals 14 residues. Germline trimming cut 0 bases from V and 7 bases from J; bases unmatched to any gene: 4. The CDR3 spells CASSVGGGAQPQHF. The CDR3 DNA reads TGTGCCAGCAGCGTAGGAGGGGGCGCGCAGCCCCAGCATTTT.

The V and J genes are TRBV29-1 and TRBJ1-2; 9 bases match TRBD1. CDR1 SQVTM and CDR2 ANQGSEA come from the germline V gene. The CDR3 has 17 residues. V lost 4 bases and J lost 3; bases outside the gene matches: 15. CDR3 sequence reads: CSVGRRLQGAKDYGYTF. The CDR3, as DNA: TGCAGCGTTGGACGACGTTTACAGGGGGCCAAAGACTATGGCTACACCTTC.

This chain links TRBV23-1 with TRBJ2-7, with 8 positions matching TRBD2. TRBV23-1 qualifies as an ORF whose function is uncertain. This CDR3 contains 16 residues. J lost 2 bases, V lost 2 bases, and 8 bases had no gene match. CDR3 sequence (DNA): TGCGCCAGCAGTCAAGTGGGAGCGGGGGCGGCCTACGAGCAGTACTTC. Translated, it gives CASSQVGAGAAYEQYF.

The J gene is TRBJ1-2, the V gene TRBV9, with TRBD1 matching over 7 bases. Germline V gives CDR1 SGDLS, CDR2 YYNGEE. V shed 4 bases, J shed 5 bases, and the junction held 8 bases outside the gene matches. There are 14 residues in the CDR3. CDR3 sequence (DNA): TGTGCCAGCAGCCGACAACAGGGGTGGTATGGCTACACCTTC. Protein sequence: CASSRQQGWYGYTF.

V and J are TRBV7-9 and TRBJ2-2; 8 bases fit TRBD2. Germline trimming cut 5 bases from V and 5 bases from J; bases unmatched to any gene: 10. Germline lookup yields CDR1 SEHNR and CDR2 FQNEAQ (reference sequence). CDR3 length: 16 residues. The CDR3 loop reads CASSPPREAGTGELFF. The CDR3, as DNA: TGTGCCAGCAGCCCCCCGCGGGAGGCCGGAACCGGGGAGCTGTTTTTT.

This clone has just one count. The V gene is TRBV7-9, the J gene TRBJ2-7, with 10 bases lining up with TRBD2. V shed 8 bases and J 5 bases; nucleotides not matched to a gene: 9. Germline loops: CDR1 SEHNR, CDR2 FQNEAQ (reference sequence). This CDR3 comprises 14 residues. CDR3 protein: CASSESSGSNEQYF. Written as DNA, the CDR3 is TGTGCCAGCTCAGAGTCTAGCGGGAGCAACGAGCAGTACTTC.

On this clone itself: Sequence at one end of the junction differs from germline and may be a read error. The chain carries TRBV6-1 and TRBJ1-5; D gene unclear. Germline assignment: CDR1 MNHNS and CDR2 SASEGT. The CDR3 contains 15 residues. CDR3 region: CASMDVAGSSQPQHF. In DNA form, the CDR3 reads TGTGCCAGCATGGACGTAGCGGGGAGCAGTCAGCCCCAGCATTTT.

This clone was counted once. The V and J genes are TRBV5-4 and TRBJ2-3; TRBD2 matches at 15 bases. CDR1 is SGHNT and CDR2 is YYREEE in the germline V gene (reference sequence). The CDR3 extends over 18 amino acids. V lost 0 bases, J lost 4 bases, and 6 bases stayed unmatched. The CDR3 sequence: CASSLGGLAGGVPDTQYF. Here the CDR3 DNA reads TGTGCCAGCAGCTTGGGGGGACTAGCGGGAGGCGTACCAGATACGCAGTATTTT.

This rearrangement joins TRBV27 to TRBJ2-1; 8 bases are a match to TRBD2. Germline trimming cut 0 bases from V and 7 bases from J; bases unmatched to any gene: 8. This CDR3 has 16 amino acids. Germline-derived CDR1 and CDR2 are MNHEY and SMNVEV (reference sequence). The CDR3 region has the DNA TGTGCCAGCAGTTTATCGGCAGCGGGAGTTTTAAATGAGCAGTTCTTC. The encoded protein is CASSLSAAGVLNEQFF.

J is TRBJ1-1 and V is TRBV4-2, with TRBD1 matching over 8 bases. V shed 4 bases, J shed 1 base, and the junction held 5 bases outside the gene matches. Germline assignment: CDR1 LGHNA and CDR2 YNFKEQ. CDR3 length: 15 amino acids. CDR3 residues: CASSLAGTGNTEAFF. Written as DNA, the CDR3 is TGTGCCAGCAGCCTCGCCGGGACAGGGAACACTGAAGCTTTCTTT.

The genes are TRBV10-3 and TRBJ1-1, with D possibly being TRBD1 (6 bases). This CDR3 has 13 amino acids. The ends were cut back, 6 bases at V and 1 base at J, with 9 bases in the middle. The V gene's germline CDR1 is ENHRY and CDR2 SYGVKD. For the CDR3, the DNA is TGTGCCATCAGGGACAGAGGGAACACTGAAGCTTTCTTT. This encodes CAIRDRGNTEAFF.

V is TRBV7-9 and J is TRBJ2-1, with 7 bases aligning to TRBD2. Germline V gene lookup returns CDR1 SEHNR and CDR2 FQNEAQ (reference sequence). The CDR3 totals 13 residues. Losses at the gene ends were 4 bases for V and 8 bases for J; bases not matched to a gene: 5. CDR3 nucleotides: TGTGCCAGCAGCTCGGCAGGGAGGGATGAGCAGTTCTTC. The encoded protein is CASSSAGRDEQFF. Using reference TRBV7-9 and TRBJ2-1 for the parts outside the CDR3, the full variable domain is DTGVSQNPRHKITKRGQNVTFRCDPISEHNRLYWYRQTLGQGPEFLTYFQNEAQLEKSRLLSDRFSAERPKGSFSTLEIQRTEQGDSAMYLCASSSAGRDEQFFGPGTRLTVL.

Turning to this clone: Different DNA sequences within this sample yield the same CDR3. CDR3 in DNA: TGTGCCAGCAGTGCCAGTTGGGCCAACACTGAAGCTTTCTTT. It encodes CASSASWANTEAFF. The rearrangement joins TRBV6-1 to TRBJ1-1; D remains ambiguous. The CDR3 runs 14 residues. CDR1 is MNHNS and CDR2 is SASEGT in the germline V gene. The V and J ends lost 4 bases and 2 bases respectively, with 11 bases between them.

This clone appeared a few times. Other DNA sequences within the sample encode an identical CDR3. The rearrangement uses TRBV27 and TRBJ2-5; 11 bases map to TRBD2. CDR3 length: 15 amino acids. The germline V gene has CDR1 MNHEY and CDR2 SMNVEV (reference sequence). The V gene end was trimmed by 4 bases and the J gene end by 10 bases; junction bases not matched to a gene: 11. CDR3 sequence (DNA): TGTGCCAGCAGTTCACTACCGGGACTAGCGGCGAGCCAGTACTTC. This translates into CASSSLPGLAASQYF.

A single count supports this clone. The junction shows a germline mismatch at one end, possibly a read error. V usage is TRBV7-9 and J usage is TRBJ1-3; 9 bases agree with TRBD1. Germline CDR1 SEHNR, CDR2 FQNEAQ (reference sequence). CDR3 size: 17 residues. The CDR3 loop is CSSSLSTGGLSGNTIYF. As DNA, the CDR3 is TGTTCCAGCAGCTTGTCCACAGGGGGCTTGTCTGGAAACACCATATATTTT.

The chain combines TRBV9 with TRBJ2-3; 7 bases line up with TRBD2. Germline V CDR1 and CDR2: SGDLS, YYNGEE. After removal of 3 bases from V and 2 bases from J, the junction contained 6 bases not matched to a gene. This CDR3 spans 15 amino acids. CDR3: CASSAFRGVTDTQYF. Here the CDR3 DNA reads TGTGCCAGCAGCGCGTTCCGGGGGGTCACAGATACGCAGTATTTT. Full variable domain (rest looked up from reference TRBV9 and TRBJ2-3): DSGVTQTPKHLITATGQRVTLRCSPRSGDLSVYWYQQSLDQGLQFLIQYYNGEERAKGNILERFSAQQFPDLHSELNLSSLELGDSALYFCASSAFRGVTDTQYFGPGTRLTVL.

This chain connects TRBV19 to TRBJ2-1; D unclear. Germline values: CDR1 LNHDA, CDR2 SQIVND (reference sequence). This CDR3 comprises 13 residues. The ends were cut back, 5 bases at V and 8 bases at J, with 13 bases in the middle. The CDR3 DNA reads TGTGCCAGTAGTGGGCTTTCGACGTATGAGCAGTTCTTC. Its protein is CASSGLSTYEQFF. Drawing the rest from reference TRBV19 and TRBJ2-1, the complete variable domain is DGGITQSPKYLFRKEGQNVTLSCEQNLNHDAMYWYRQDPGQGLRLIYYSQIVNDFQKGDIAEGYSVSREKKESFPLTVTSAQKNPTAFYLCASSGLSTYEQFFGPGTRLTVL.

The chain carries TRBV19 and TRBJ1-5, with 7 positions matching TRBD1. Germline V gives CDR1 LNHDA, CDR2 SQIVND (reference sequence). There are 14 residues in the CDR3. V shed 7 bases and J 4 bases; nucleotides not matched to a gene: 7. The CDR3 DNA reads TGTGCCAGTAACACCGGGACAGCGAATCAGCCCCAGCATTTT. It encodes CASNTGTANQPQHF.

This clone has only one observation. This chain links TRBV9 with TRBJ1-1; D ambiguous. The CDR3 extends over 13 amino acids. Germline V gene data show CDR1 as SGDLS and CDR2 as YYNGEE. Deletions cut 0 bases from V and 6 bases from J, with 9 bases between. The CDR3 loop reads CASSVDGWSEAFF. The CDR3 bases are TGTGCCAGCAGCGTAGACGGGTGGTCTGAAGCTTTCTTT.

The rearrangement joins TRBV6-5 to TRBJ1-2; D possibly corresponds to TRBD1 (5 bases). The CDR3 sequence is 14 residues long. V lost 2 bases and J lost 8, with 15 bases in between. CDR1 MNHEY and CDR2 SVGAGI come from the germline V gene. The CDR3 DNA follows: TGTGCCAGCAGTTACCCCCGCAGGGAAGGGGGCTACACCTTC. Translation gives CASSYPRREGGYTF.

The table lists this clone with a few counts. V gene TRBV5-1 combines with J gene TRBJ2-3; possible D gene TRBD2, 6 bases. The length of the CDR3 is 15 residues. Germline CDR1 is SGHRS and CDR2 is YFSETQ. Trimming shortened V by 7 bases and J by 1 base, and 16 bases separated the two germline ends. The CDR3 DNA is TGCGCCAGCTCACTAGGGGTAGCGGGCACAGATACGCAGTATTTT. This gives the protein CASSLGVAGTDTQYF. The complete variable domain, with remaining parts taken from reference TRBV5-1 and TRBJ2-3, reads KAGVTQTPRYLIKTRGQQVTLSCSPISGHRSVSWYQQTPGQGLQFLFEYFSETQRNKGNFPGRFSGRQFSNSRSEMNVSTLELGDSALYLCASSLGVAGTDTQYFGPGTRLTVL.

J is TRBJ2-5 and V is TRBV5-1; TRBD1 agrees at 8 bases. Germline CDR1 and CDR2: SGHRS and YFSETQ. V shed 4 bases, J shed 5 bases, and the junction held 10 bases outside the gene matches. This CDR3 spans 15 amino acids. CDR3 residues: CASSGSGTGEETQYF. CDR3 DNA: TGCGCCAGCAGCGGTTCCGGGACAGGAGAGGAGACCCAGTACTTC.

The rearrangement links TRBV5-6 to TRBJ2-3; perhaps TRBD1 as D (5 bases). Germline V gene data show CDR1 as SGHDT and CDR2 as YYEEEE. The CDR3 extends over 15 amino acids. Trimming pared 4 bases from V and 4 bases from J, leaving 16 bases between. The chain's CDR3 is CASSPDAGLADTQYF. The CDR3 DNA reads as TGTGCCAGCAGCCCCGATGCAGGGTTGGCAGATACGCAGTATTTT.

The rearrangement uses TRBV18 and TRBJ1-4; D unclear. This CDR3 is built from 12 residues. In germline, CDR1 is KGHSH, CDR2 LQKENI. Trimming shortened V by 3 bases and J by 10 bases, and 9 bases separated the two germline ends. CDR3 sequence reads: CASSPDSGKLFF. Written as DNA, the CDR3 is TGTGCCAGCTCACCCGACTCGGGAAAACTGTTTTTT.

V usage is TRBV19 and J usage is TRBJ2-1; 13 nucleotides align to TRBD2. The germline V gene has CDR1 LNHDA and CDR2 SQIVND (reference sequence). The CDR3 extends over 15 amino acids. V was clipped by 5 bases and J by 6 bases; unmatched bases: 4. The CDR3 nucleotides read TGTGCCAGTAGTCTTGGACTAGCGGGAGCCAATGAGCAGTTCTTC. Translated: CASSLGLAGANEQFF.